These 13 T cell receptor beta chains share one sample of origin, sequenced in a study of early T cells in non-severe SARS-CoV-2 infection. Via MiXCR, TCRdb re-called the 5' RACE reads, giving one row per CDR3 protein. Of some 49,000 distinct CDR3 sequences detected, under 8.5% appear once; the ten largest clones hold approximately 4.4%. The sample comprised whole blood. All receptors derive from an adult who was a healthcare worker with PCR-confirmed SARS-CoV-2 infection or an uninfected control (not recorded which).

The rearrangement joins TRBV28 to TRBJ2-7; D possibly matches TRBD1 or TRBD2 (5 bases each). V was shortened by 4 bases and J by 5 bases, with 24 bases between the two germline ends. In germline, CDR1 is MDHEN, CDR2 SYDVKM. This CDR3 spans 17 amino acids. CDR3 in DNA: TGTGCCAGCAGTTCCCCTCGGGGCTCGACAGCCGACCACGAGCAGTACTTC. This encodes CASSSPRGSTADHEQYF.

This clonotype was picked up a small number of times. The chain recombines TRBV28 with TRBJ2-7; no reliable D call. The germline gives CDR1 MDHEN, CDR2 SYDVKM. The CDR3 covers 14 residues. Trimming left V 1 base short and J 4 bases short, with 11 bases between. DNA for the CDR3: TGTGCCAGCAGTTTATCAACCCTCCTTTACGAGCAGTACTTC. Translation: CASSLSTLLYEQYF.

This clonotype was counted only a few times. The chain is built from TRBV2 and TRBJ2-7; D uncertain. Trimming cost V 5 bases and J 2 bases, with 10 bases left between them. The V gene's germline CDR1 is SNHLY and CDR2 FYNNEI. The CDR3 runs to 13 residues. The CDR3 sequence is CASSPYRPYEQYF. Here the CDR3 DNA reads TGTGCCAGCAGTCCTTACCGCCCCTACGAGCAGTACTTC.

This clonotype was seen only a few times. V is TRBV30 and J is TRBJ2-3; D is possibly TRBD2 (7 bases). Germline V gene sequence: CDR1 GTSNPN, CDR2 SVGIG (reference sequence). CDR3 length: 14 residues. V shed 3 bases and J shed 7 bases, with 17 bases lying between them. This CDR3 reads CAWRMWGGRNTQYF. CDR3 coding DNA: TGTGCCTGGAGAATGTGGGGGGGCCGAAATACGCAGTATTTT. Full variable domain (missing parts from reference TRBV30 and TRBJ2-3): SQTIHQWPATLVQPVGSPLSLECTVEGTSNPNLYWYRQAAGRGLQLLFYSVGIGQISSEVPQNLSASRPQDRQFILSSKKLLLSDSGFYLCAWRMWGGRNTQYFGPGTRLTVL.

The chain carries TRBV24-1 and TRBJ2-1; maybe TRBD2 (5 bases). Per the germline V gene, CDR1 is KGHDR and CDR2 is SFDVKD. V dropped 4 bases and J dropped 4 bases, with 13 bases sitting between them. The CDR3 covers 15 residues. The CDR3 DNA reads as TGTGCCACCAGTGACTCAGGTACGGGGTACAATGAGCAGTTCTTC. This translates into CATSDSGTGYNEQFF.

This clonotype was recorded at least ten times. The V and J genes are TRBV5-6 and TRBJ2-7, with 10 bases aligning to TRBD1. This CDR3 has 13 residues. The ends lost 4 bases at V and 11 bases at J; junction bases unmatched: 9. Germline CDR1 reads SGHDT; CDR2 reads YYEEEE. In nucleotides, the CDR3 is TGTGCCAGCAGCACCGGGACAGGGGCTTCGGAGTACTTC. Translation gives CASSTGTGASEYF.

V is TRBV12-3 or TRBV12-4 and J is TRBJ2-5; TRBD1 or TRBD2 may be the D gene (5 bases each). The CDR3 totals 15 residues. Trimming took 5 bases from V and 8 from J, leaving 21 bases between them. Written as DNA, the CDR3 is TGTGCCAGCAGTCTCCTCGGGGCCCTCGGGGAAACCCAGTACTTC. Encoded protein: CASSLLGALGETQYF.

This chain uses TRBV6-1 with TRBJ1-1; the D is unclear. V lost 8 bases and J lost 0, with 7 bases in between. Germline CDR1 is MNHNS and CDR2 is SASEGT. This CDR3 spans 12 amino acids. The CDR3 protein is CASVGVNTEAFF. The DNA of the CDR3 is TGTGCCAGCGTGGGTGTGAACACTGAAGCTTTCTTT.

V usage is TRBV6-1 and J usage is TRBJ1-5; TRBD1 might be the D (5 bases). The CDR3 is 17 amino acids. Germline V gene lookup returns CDR1 MNHNS and CDR2 SASEGT. V lost 1 base, J lost 0 bases, and 13 bases lay in between. CDR3 DNA sequence: TGTGCCAGCAGTGAAGTTTACGGGGGAACTAGCAATCAGCCCCAGCATTTT. It translates to CASSEVYGGTSNQPQHF.

This clonotype was seen only a few times. This chain links TRBV6-5 with TRBJ1-1, with D hard to call. V was cut by 7 bases and J by 6 bases, with 18 bases left in between. Germline V gene lookup returns CDR1 MNHEY and CDR2 SVGAGI. CDR3 size: 14 residues. CDR3 sequence (DNA): TGTGCCAGCAAGCCCACGGGAAGGAGGGCTGAAGCTTTCTTT. This gives the protein CASKPTGRRAEAFF.

The V and J genes are TRBV24-1 and TRBJ2-3, with 9 bases lining up with TRBD1. This CDR3 has 16 residues. J lost 7 bases, V lost 4 bases, and 11 bases had no gene match. The germline V gene encodes CDR1 KGHDR and CDR2 SFDVKD. CDR3 nucleotide sequence: TGTGCCACCAGTGAACGACCGGGACAGGGAATACATACGCAGTATTTT. Protein: CATSERPGQGIHTQYF.

J is TRBJ1-1 and V is TRBV7-6; perhaps TRBD1 as D (5 bases). The length of the CDR3 is 14 residues. The germline V and J ends were trimmed by 1 base and 0 bases, with 6 bases remaining between them. Per the germline V gene, CDR1 is SGHVS and CDR2 is FNYEAQ. CDR3 sequence: CASSLGQLNTEAFF. The CDR3 region has the DNA TGTGCCAGCAGCTTAGGACAGTTGAACACTGAAGCTTTCTTT. The whole variable domain, remainder taken from reference TRBV7-6 and TRBJ1-1, is GAGVSQSPRYKVTKRGQDVALRCDPISGHVSLYWYRQALGQGPEFLTYFNYEAQQDKSGLPNDRFSAERPEGSISTLTIQRTEQRDSAMYRCASSLGQLNTEAFFGQGTRLTVV.

The rearrangement joins TRBV12-3 or TRBV12-4 to TRBJ2-1; 14 bases are shared with TRBD2. CDR3 length: 14 residues. V shed 3 bases and J 8 bases; nucleotides not matched to a gene: 0. The CDR3 protein is CASSLGLAGDEQFF. CDR3 nucleotide sequence: TGTGCCAGCAGTTTGGGACTAGCGGGGGATGAGCAGTTCTTC.